This T cell receptor (beta chain) is drawn from a study of fetal regulatory T cell absence and autoimmunity. Whole-study results and caveats: Compared with cord blood, pancreas showed oligoclonal TCR enrichment, some clones over 95-fold.

Trimming removed 6 bases from V and 0 bases from J, with 12 bases in between. The V gene's germline CDR1 is LNHDA and CDR2 SQIVND (reference sequence). The length of the CDR3 is 15 residues. In the case of this clone: Its cognate antigen is unknown.

Profiling relied on immunoSEQ multiplex PCR, and the TCRdb table lists in-frame clones only, not all of them. The profile shows 95,000 or so clones, 72% of them singletons. This chain links TRBV19 with TRBJ1-3; the D is unclear. Input material: pancreas tissue. The TCR comes from a male donor with IPEX syndrome. CDR3 in amino acids: CASSLTSFSGNTIYF. The CDR3 region has the DNA TGTGCCAGTAGCTTGACTTCATTCTCTGGAAACACCATATATTTT.